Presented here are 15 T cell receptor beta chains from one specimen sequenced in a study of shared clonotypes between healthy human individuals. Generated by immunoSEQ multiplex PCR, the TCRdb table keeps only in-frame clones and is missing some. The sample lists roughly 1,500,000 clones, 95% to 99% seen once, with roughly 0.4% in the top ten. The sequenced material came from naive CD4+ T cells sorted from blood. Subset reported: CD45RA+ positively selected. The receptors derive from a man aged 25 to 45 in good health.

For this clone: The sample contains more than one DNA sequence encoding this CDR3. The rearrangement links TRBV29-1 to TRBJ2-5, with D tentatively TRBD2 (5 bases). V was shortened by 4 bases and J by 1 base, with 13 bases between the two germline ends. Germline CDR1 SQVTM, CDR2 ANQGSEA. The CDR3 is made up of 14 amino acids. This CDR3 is CSVGRRLAQETQYF. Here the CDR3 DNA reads TGCAGCGTTGGGAGGAGGCTGGCCCAAGAGACCCAGTACTTC.

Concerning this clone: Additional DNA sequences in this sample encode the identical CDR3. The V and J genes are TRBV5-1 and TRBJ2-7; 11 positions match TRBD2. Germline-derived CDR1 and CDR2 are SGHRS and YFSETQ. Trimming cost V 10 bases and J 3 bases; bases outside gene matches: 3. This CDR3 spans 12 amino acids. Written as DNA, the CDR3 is TGCGCCTCCGGGACTAGCGGCTACGAGCAGTACTTC. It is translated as CASGTSGYEQYF.

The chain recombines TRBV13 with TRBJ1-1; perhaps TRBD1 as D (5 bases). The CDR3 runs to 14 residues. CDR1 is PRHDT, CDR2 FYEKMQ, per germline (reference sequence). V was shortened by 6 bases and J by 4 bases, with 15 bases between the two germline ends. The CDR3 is CASRGPRGATEAFF. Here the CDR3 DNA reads TGTGCCAGCAGGGGCCCTCGAGGGGCCACTGAAGCTTTCTTT.

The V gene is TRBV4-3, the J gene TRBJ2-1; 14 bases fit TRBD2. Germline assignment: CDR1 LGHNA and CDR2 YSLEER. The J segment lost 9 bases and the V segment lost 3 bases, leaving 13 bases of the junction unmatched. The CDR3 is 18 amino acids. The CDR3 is CASSHEPLTSGRASEQFF. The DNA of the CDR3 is TGCGCCAGCAGCCACGAACCGTTGACTAGCGGGAGGGCCAGTGAGCAGTTCTTC.

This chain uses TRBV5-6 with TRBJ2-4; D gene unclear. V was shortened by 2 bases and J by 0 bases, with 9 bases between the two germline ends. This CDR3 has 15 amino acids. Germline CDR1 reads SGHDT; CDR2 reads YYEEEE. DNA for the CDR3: TGTGCCAGCAGCTTCAAACAGATAGCCAAAAACATTCAGTACTTC. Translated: CASSFKQIAKNIQYF.

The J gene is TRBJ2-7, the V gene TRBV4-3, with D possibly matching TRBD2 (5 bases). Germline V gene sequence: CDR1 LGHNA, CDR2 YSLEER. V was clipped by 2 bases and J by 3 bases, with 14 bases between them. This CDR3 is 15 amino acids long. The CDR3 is CASSQSVVRDYEQYF. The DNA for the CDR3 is TGCGCCAGCAGCCAATCTGTGGTCCGGGACTACGAGCAGTACTTC.

CDR3 coding DNA: TGTGCCAGCAGCCCGACAGGGGAGACCTCTGGGGCCAACGTCCTGACTTTC. Translating it yields CASSPTGETSGANVLTF. V is TRBV5-6 and J is TRBJ2-6, with 8 bases matching TRBD1. Germline CDR1 is SGHDT and CDR2 is YYEEEE. This CDR3 comprises 17 residues. Trimming took 4 bases from V and 0 from J; bases not matched to a gene: 6.

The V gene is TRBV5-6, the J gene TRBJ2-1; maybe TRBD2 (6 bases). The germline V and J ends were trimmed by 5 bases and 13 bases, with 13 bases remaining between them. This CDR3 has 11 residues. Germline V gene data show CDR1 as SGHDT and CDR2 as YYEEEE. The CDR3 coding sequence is TGTGCCAGCAGTCGGACTAACAGCCAGTTCTTC. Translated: CASSRTNSQFF.

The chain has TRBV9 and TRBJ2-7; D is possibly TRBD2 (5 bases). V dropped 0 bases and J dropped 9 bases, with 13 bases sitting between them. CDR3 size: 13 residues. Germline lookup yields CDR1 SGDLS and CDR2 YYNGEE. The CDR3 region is CASSVEAGAAQYF. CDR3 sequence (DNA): TGTGCCAGCAGCGTAGAGGCAGGAGCGGCGCAGTACTTC. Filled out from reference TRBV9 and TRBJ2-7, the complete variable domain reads DSGVTQTPKHLITATGQRVTLRCSPRSGDLSVYWYQQSLDQGLQFLIQYYNGEERAKGNILERFSAQQFPDLHSELNLSSLELGDSALYFCASSVEAGAAQYFGPGTRLTVT.

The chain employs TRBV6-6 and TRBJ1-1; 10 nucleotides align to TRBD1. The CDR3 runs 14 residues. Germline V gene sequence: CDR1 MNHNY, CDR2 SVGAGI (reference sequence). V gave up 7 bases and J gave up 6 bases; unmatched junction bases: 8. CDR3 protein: CASTLTGGIAEAFF. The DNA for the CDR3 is TGTGCCAGCACCCTGACAGGGGGCATTGCTGAAGCTTTCTTT.

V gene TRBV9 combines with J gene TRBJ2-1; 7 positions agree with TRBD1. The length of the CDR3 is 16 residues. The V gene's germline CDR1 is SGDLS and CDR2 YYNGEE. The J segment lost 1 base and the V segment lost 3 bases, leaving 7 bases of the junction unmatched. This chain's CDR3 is CASSEQGLRSYNEQFF. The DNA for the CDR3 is TGTGCCAGCAGCGAACAGGGGCTTCGGTCCTACAATGAGCAGTTCTTC. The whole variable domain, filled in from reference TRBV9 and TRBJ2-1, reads DSGVTQTPKHLITATGQRVTLRCSPRSGDLSVYWYQQSLDQGLQFLIQYYNGEERAKGNILERFSAQQFPDLHSELNLSSLELGDSALYFCASSEQGLRSYNEQFFGPGTRLTVL.

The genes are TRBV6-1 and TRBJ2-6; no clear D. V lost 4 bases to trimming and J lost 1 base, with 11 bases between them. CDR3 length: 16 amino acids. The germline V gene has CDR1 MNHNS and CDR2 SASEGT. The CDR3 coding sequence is TGTGCCAGCAGTGGCTTTCGACGATCTGGGGCCAACGTCCTGACTTTC. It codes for CASSGFRRSGANVLTF.

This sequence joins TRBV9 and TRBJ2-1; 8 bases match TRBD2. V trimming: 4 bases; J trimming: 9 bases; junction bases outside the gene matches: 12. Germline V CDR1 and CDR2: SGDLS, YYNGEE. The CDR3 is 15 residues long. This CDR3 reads CASSPGGTRRGEQFF. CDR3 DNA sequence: TGTGCCAGCAGCCCTGGGGGGACTAGGAGGGGTGAGCAGTTCTTC. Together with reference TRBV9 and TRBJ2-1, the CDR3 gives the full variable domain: DSGVTQTPKHLITATGQRVTLRCSPRSGDLSVYWYQQSLDQGLQFLIQYYNGEERAKGNILERFSAQQFPDLHSELNLSSLELGDSALYFCASSPGGTRRGEQFFGPGTRLTVL.

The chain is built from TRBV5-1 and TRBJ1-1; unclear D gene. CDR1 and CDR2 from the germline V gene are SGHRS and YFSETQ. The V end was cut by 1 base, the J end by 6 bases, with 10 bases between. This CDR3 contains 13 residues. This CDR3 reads CASSLWTAAEAFF. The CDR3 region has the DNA TGCGCCAGCAGCTTGTGGACGGCGGCTGAAGCTTTCTTT.

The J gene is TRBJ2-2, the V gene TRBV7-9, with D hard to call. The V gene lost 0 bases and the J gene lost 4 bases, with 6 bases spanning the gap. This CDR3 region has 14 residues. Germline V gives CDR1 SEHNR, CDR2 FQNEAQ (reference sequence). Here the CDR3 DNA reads TGTGCCAGCAGCTTAGCAGGTAGCACCGGGGAGCTGTTTTTT. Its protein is CASSLAGSTGELFF.